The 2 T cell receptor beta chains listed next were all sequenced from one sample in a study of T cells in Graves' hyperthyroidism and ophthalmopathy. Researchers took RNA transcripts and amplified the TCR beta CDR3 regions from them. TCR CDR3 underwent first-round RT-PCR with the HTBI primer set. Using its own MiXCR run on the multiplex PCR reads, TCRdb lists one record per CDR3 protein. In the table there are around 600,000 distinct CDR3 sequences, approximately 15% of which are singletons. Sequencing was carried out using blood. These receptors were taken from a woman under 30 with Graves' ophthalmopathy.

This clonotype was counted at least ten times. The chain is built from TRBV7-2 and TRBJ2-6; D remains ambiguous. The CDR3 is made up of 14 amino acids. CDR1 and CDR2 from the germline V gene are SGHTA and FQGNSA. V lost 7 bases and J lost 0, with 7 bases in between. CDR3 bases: TGTGCCAGCACCCCAGGCTCTGGGGCCAACGTCCTGACTTTC. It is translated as CASTPGSGANVLTF.

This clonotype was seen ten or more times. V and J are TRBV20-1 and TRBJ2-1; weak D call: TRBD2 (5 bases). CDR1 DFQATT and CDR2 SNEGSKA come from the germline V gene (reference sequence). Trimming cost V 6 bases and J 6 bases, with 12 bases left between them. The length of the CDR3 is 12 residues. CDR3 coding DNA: TGCAGTGCAACTGTACTAGGCAATGAGCAGTTCTTC. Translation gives CSATVLGNEQFF.